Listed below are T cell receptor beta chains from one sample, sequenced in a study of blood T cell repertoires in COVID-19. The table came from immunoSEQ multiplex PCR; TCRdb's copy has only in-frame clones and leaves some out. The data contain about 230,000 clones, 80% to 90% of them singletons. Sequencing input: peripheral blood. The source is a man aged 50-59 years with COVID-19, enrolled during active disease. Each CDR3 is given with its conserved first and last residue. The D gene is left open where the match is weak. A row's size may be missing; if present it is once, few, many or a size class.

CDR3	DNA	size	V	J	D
CASSSRDYLDEQYF	TGTGCCAGCAGTTCCCGGGACTATCTTGACGAGCAGTACTTC	medium-sized	TRBV27	TRBJ2-7	TRBD2
CASSVAGPVENIQYF	TGTGCCAGCAGCGTAGCGGGTCCGGTGGAAAACATTCAGTACTTC	.	TRBV5-4	TRBJ2-4	TRBD2
CASSFGTIQETQYF	TGTGCCAGCAGCTTTGGGACAATTCAAGAGACCCAGTACTTC	.	TRBV7-9	TRBJ2-5	.
CASSLGAGLAYEQYF	TGTGCCAGCAGCTTAGGAGCGGGGCTAGCCTACGAGCAGTACTTC	.	TRBV7-2	TRBJ2-7	TRBD2
CASRTGTSINEQFF	TGTGCCAGCAGGACCGGGACTAGCATCAATGAGCAGTTCTTC	.	TRBV27	TRBJ2-1	TRBD2
CASSIGSTVGVDGYTF	TGTGCCAGTAGTATAGGTTCGACAGTCGGAGTGGACGGCTACACCTTC	.	TRBV19	TRBJ1-2	.
CASSTQLLAGLADTQYF	TGTGCCAGTAGTACCCAGCTACTAGCGGGGTTGGCAGATACGCAGTATTTT	.	TRBV19	TRBJ2-3	TRBD2
CASSYLAGRGTQYF	TGTGCCAGCAGTTACTTAGCAGGTCGGGGGACCCAGTACTTC	.	TRBV6-5	TRBJ2-5	.
CASSTGLAGGQETQYF	TGTGCCAGCAGCACGGGACTAGCGGGGGGCCAAGAGACCCAGTACTTC	.	TRBV5-4	TRBJ2-5	TRBD2
CASSPGVGPGSNQPQHF	TGCGCCAGCAGCCCGGGGGTGGGTCCGGGTAGCAATCAGCCCCAGCATTTT	.	TRBV5-1	TRBJ1-5	.